Given below is one T cell receptor beta chain in context. The antigen is not known. The donors were part of the validation cohort, which consisted of 120 subjects and was separate from the first cohort of 670 or so subjects. The repertoire was sequenced with immunoSEQ multiplex PCR; TCRdb's copy has only in-frame clones and lacks some. The data hold over 45,000 clones, with around 90% observed a single time. The record originates from a study of cytomegalovirus exposure and HLA in healthy donors. Study at large: The approximately 610 first-cohort repertoires shared a platform with the approximately 110 validation repertoires, as reported in a later analysis.

Germline-derived CDR1 and CDR2 are MNHEY and SVGAGI. This CDR3 is built from 13 residues. Trimming stripped 5 bases from V and 4 bases from J, with 11 bases between. Points from the study as a whole: Reported results showed that the classifier diagnosed cytomegalovirus status with high specificity and sensitivity. Specific recognition of CMV antigens was confirmed in vitro for a few chains (all CMV-associated).

Sequencing was done on a sample of PBMCs. J is TRBJ1-2 and V is TRBV6-5, with D perhaps matching TRBD1 (6 bases). The sequence came from a young man in good health and CMV-seronegative. The CDR3 nucleotides are TGTGCCAGCAGTGATGGGGGCGCCTATGGCTACACCTTC. The encoded protein is CASSDGGAYGYTF.